This T cell receptor beta chain was documented in a study of control samples from healthy donors and cancer patients (TCRdb year 2020). Comment on this clone: This clone's antigen is unknown. Base qualities are not at hand, and no much larger clone is one base apart.

From cysteine to phenylalanine, the CDR3 is 14 amino acids long. The retained sequence is limited to the CDR3, 42 bases, with the frame set at the first base. A distance of 15 bases separates the germline ends of V and J, which lose 4 bases and 4 bases respectively. Per the germline V gene (reference sequence), SGHNT is the CDR1 and YYREEE is the CDR2. Libraries were made using the immunoSEQ multiplex PCR assay. The clones in this table, taken by TCRdb from immuneACCESS, are in-frame only. Not every clone is retained; where verified, under half of the shortfall comes from an unresolved V gene, and the cause of the rest is unknown. This sample comprises about 92,000 clones, about four fifths of them detected only once. About 9.8% of the sample is held by the ten biggest clonotypes.

The TCR comes from an older woman in good health. The chain is assembled from TRBV5-4 and TRBJ2-7, with the identity of the D gene unclear. The sequenced sample was blood. DNA sequence: TGTGCCAGCAGCCCCGACTCGGACCATTACGAGCAGTACTTC. This sequence encodes CASSPDSDHYEQYF.